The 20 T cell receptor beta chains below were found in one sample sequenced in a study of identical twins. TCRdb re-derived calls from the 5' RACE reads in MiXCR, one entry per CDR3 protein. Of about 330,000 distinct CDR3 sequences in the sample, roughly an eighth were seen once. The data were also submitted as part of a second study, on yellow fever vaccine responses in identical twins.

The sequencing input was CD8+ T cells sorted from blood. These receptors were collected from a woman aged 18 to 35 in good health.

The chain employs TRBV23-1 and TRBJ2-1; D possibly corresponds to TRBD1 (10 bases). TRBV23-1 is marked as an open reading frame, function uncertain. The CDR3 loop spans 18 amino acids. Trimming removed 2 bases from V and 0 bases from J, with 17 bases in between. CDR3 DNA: TGCGCCAGCAGTCAAGGACAGGGGGGACTAGCCTCCTACAATGAGCAGTTCTTC. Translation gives CASSQGQGGLASYNEQFF.

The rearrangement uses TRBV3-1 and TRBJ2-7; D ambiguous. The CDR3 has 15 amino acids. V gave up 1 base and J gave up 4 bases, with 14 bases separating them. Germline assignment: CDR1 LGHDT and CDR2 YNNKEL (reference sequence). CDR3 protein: CASSQVGLELYEQYF. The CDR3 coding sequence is TGTGCCAGCAGCCAAGTGGGCCTTGAACTATACGAGCAGTACTTC.

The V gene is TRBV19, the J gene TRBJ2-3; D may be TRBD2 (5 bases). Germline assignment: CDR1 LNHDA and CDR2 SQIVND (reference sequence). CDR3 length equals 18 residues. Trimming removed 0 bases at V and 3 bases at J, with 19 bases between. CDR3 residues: CASSIEALVGELTDTQYF. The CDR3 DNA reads TGTGCCAGTAGTATAGAGGCGCTAGTGGGAGAGTTAACAGATACGCAGTATTTT.

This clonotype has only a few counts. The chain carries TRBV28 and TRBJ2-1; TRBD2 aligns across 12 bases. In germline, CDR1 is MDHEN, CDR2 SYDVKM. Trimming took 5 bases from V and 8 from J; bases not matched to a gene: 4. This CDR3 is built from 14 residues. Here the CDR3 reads CASSTSGRMYEQFF. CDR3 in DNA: TGTGCCAGCAGTACTAGCGGGAGGATGTATGAGCAGTTCTTC.

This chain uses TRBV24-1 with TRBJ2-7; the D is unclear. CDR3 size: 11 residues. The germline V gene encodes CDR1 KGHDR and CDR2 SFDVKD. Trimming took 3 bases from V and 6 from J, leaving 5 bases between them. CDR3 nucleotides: TGTGCCACCAGTGATCTGGGCGAGCAGTACTTC. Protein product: CATSDLGEQYF.

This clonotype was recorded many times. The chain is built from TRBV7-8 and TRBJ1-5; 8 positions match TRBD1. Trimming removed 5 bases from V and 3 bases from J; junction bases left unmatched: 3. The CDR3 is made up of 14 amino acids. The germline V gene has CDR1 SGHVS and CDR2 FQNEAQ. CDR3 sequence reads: CASSRQGLNQPQHF. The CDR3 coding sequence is TGTGCCAGCAGCAGACAGGGGCTCAATCAGCCCCAGCATTTT.

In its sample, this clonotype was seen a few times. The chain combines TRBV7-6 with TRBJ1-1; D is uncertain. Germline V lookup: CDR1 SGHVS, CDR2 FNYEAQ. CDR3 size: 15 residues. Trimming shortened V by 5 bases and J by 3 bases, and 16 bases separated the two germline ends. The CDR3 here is CASSPTRDVDTEAFF. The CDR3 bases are TGTGCCAGCAGCCCTACCCGAGATGTCGACACTGAAGCTTTCTTT.

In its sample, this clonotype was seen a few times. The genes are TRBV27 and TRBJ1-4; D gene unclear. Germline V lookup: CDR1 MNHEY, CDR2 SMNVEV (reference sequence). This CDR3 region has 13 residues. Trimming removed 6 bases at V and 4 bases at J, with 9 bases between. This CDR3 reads CASRGRNNEKLFF. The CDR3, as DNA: TGTGCCAGCAGAGGAAGGAATAATGAAAAACTGTTTTTT.

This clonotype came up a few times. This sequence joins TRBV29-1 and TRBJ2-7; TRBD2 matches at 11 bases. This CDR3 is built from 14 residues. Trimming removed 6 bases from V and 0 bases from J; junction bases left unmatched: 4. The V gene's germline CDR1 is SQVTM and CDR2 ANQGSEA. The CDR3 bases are TGCAGCGTGTTGGGGACTAGCGGCTCCTACGAGCAGTACTTC. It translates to CSVLGTSGSYEQYF.

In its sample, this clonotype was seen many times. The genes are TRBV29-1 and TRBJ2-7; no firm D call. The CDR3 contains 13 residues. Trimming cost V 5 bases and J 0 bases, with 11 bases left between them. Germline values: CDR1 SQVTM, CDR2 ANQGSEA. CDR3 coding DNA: TGCAGCGTTTATTCCGGGCTCTCCTACGAGCAGTACTTC. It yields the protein CSVYSGLSYEQYF.

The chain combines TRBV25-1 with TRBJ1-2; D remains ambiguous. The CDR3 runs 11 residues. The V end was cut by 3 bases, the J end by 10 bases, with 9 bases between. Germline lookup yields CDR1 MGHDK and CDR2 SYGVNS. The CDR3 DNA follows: TGTGCCAGCAGTGAGGGCCATACCTACACCTTC. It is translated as CASSEGHTYTF.

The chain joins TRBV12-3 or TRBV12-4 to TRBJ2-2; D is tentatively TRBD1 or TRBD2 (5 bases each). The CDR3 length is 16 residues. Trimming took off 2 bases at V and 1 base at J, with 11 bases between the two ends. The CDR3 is CASSLWGFGNTGELFF. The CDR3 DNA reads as TGTGCCAGCAGTTTATGGGGGTTCGGGAACACCGGGGAGCTGTTTTTT.

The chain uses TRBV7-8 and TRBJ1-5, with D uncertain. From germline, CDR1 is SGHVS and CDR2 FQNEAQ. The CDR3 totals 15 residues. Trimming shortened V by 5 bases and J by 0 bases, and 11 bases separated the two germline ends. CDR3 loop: CASSGSPRSNQPQHF. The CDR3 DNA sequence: TGTGCCAGCAGCGGGAGTCCGCGTAGCAATCAGCCCCAGCATTTT.

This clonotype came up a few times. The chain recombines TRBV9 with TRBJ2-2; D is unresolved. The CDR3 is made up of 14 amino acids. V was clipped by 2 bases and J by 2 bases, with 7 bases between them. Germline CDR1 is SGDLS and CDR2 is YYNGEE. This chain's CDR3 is CASSVWPNTGELFF. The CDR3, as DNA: TGTGCCAGCAGCGTTTGGCCTAACACCGGGGAGCTGTTTTTT.

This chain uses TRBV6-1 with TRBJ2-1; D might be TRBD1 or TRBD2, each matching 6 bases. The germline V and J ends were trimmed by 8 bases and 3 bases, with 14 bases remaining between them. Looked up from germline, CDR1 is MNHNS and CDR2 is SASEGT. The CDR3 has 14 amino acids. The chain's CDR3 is CASSGGGLYNEQFF. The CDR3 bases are TGTGCCAGCTCAGGAGGGGGGCTCTACAATGAGCAGTTCTTC.

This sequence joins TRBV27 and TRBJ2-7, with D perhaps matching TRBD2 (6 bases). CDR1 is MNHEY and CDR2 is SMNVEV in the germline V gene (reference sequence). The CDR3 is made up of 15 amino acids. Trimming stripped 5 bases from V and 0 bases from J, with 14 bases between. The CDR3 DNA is TGTGCCAGCAGTACAGCCGGGACTCACTCCTACGAGCAGTACTTC. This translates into CASSTAGTHSYEQYF.

CDR3 DNA: TGTGCCAGCAGCTTAGCGCAGGAGGGGAGAGAGCAGTTCTTC. The encoded protein is CASSLAQEGREQFF. This chain connects TRBV7-9 to TRBJ2-1; D perhaps matches TRBD2 (6 bases). Germline loops: CDR1 SEHNR, CDR2 FQNEAQ (reference sequence). CDR3 length equals 14 residues. With 0 bases removed from V and 10 bases from J, the gap between germline ends came to 13 bases.

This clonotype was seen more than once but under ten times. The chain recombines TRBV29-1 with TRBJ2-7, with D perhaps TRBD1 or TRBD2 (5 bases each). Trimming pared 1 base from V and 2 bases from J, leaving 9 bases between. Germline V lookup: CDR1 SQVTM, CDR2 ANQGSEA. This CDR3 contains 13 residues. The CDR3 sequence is CSVEVGDPYEQYF. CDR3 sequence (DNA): TGCAGCGTTGAAGTGGGGGATCCCTACGAGCAGTACTTC.

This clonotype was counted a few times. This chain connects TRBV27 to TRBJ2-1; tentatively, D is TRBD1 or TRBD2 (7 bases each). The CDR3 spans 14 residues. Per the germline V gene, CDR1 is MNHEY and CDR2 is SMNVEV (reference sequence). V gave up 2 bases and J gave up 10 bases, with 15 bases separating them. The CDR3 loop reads CASSLPTGEGEQFF. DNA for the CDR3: TGTGCCAGCAGTTTACCTACAGGGGAGGGCGAGCAGTTCTTC.

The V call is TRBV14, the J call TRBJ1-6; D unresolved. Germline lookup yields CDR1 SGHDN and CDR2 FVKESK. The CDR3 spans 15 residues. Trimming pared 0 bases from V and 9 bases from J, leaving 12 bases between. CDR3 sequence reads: CASSQDSGIGSPLHF. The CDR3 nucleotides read TGTGCCAGCAGCCAAGATTCTGGGATCGGTTCACCCCTCCACTTT.